This TCR beta chain was captured by sequencing in a study of OX40 agonist ivuxolimab in advanced cancers. Across the whole study: Given to patients was ivuxolimab, an agonistic anti-OX40 (CD134) antibody.

Clones were read by immunoSEQ multiplex PCR, and TCRdb kept only the in-frame ones, dropping some. The repertoire has 65,000 to 85,000 clones, just over 90% of them found once; the top ten carry 14%. The CDR3 length is 13 residues. Germline V gene lookup returns CDR1 MNHEY and CDR2 SVGAGI. The germline V and J ends were trimmed by 0 bases and 7 bases, with 7 bases remaining between them. The sequences come from CD4+ or CD8+ T cells sorted from blood, collected in a trial of the OX40 agonist ivuxolimab. This TCR was recovered from an adult with an advanced solid tumor such as melanoma, head and neck, liver or kidney cancer. V usage is TRBV6-5 and J usage is TRBJ2-4; D remains ambiguous. The CDR3 loop is CASSYSFRNIQYF. CDR3 in DNA: TGTGCCAGCAGTTACTCGTTCCGGAACATTCAGTACTTC.